Listed below are T cell receptor beta chains from one sample, sequenced in a study of blood T cells in healthy people across ages. TCRdb re-derived calls from the 5' RACE reads in MiXCR, one entry per CDR3 protein. The sample carries approximately 2,000,000 distinct CDR3 sequences, 35% to 50% recorded once. Sequenced input: blood. These receptor sequences come from a human donor in good health. The CDR3 runs from the conserved cysteine through the conserved F or W. The D gene is left open where the match is weak. Size is stated for part of the rows, as once, few or many counts, or as a class when the clone is expanded.

TRBD1	few	TRBV12-3/TRBV12-4	TRBJ1-1	CASSYRTGAGSEAFF	TGTGCCAGCAGTTACCGGACAGGGGCCGGATCTGAAGCTTTCTTT
.	.	TRBV18	TRBJ2-5	CASSPLDGPPETQYF	TGTGCCAGCTCACCATTGGACGGGCCCCCAGAGACCCAGTACTTC
.	few	TRBV7-2	TRBJ1-1	CASSLAGRATTEAFF	TGTGCCAGTAGCTTAGCTGGCAGGGCGACCACTGAAGCTTTCTTT
.	few	TRBV29-1	TRBJ2-1	CSDEGLTGEQFF	TGCAGCGATGAAGGACTTACGGGTGAGCAGTTCTTC
.	.	TRBV4-3	TRBJ2-1	CASSQDLRGFNLYNEQFF	TGCGCCAGCAGCCAAGATCTCAGGGGCTTCAACCTCTACAATGAGCAGTTCTTC
.	.	TRBV2	TRBJ2-1	CASSRYSGSSYNEQFF	TGTGCCAGCAGTCGATATAGCGGAAGCTCCTACAATGAGCAGTTCTTC
TRBD2	few	TRBV20-1	TRBJ2-7	CSARDPTSGVGEQYF	TGCAGTGCTAGAGATCCGACTAGCGGGGTCGGCGAGCAGTACTTC
TRBD1	.	TRBV7-2	TRBJ2-3	CASSWLTGVSTDTQYF	TGTGCCAGCAGCTGGTTGACAGGGGTGAGCACAGATACGCAGTATTTT
TRBD2	.	TRBV11-2	TRBJ2-5	CASSLRGAQLAETQYF	TGTGCCAGCAGCTTGCGGGGGGCACAATTAGCGGAGACCCAGTACTTC
.	few	TRBV7-6	TRBJ2-5	CASSTRIQETQYF	TGTGCCAGCAGCACACGGATCCAAGAGACCCAGTACTTC
.	few	TRBV7-2	TRBJ2-2	CASSLLMGPGGELFF	TGTGCCAGCAGCTTACTGATGGGGCCGGGCGGGGAGCTGTTTTTT
TRBD1	.	TRBV12-3/TRBV12-4	TRBJ1-2	CASSERTGFGYTF	TGTGCCAGCAGTGAAAGGACAGGGTTCGGCTACACCTTC
TRBD1	once	TRBV7-8	TRBJ1-6	CASSRRKFPGTGASNSPLHF	TGTGCCAGCAGCCGTAGGAAGTTCCCCGGGACAGGGGCCTCTAATTCACCCCTCCACTTT
.	.	TRBV6-1	TRBJ2-1	CASSIILAWRTNNEQFF	TGTGCCAGCAGTATTATCTTAGCGTGGAGGACCAACAATGAGCAGTTCTTC
.	.	TRBV27	TRBJ1-2	CASSRGGAVRPYYGYTF	TGTGCCAGCAGTCGTGGGGGGGCAGTCCGGCCCTACTACGGCTACACCTTC
.	.	TRBV30	TRBJ1-1	CAWSARWERAEAFF	TGTGCCTGGAGTGCCCGGTGGGAGAGGGCTGAAGCTTTCTTT
TRBD1	few	TRBV7-9	TRBJ1-4	CASSVRDSEEKLFF	TGTGCCAGCAGCGTCCGGGACAGTGAGGAAAAACTGTTTTTT
TRBD1	.	TRBV29-1	TRBJ2-7	CSVGGGQGVYNEQYF	TGCAGCGTTGGGGGCGGACAGGGGGTTTACAATGAGCAGTACTTC
TRBD1	once	TRBV4-1	TRBJ1-1	CVSSHADRVNTEAFF	TGCGTCAGCAGCCATGCCGACAGGGTGAACACTGAAGCTTTCTTT
.	once	TRBV5-4	TRBJ2-4	CANSSEPMGNIQYF	TGTGCCAACAGCTCGGAGCCTATGGGAAACATTCAGTACTTC
.	.	TRBV20-1	TRBJ2-1	CSALGPSSSYNEQFF	TGCAGTGCCCTTGGCCCCTCGAGCTCCTACAATGAGCAGTTCTTC
.	once	TRBV7-6	TRBJ2-5	CASSLPGPQYF	TGTGCCAGCAGCTTACCAGGGCCCCAGTACTTC
.	.	TRBV9	TRBJ2-7	CASNPSGGPYEQYF	TGTGCCAGCAACCCTTCGGGGGGCCCCTACGAGCAGTACTTC
TRBD1	few	TRBV12-3/TRBV12-4	TRBJ1-2	CASSYPGTGGSEGYGYTF	TGTGCCAGCAGTTATCCCGGGACAGGGGGAAGTGAAGGCTATGGCTACACCTTC
.	.	TRBV24-1	TRBJ1-2	CATSDFFGGYTF	TGTGCCACCAGTGATTTCTTTGGTGGCTACACCTTC
TRBD1	.	TRBV6-6	TRBJ2-7	CASSTGGADYSEQYF	TGTGCCAGCAGCACAGGGGGCGCAGATTATAGCGAGCAGTACTTC
.	.	TRBV9	TRBJ1-2	CASSLRDGSIRGYTF	TGTGCCAGCAGCCTCCGGGACGGCTCAATCAGGGGCTACACCTTC
.	.	TRBV7-8	TRBJ2-2	CASSAAGAWNTGELFF	TGTGCCAGCAGCGCAGCAGGGGCCTGGAACACCGGGGAGCTGTTTTTT
.	few	TRBV20-1	TRBJ2-1	CSANDYPSYNEQFF	TGCAGTGCTAATGACTATCCGTCCTACAATGAGCAGTTCTTC
.	.	TRBV2	TRBJ2-3	CASSEEAIPGGTQYF	TGTGCCAGCAGTGAAGAGGCTATCCCCGGGGGTACGCAGTATTTT
TRBD2	few	TRBV6-5	TRBJ2-3	CASSYGVLSGGGVDTQYF	TGTGCCAGCAGTTACGGAGTTCTGTCGGGGGGAGGGGTAGATACGCAGTATTTT
TRBD1	few	TRBV11-2	TRBJ2-3	CASSLDPGQGASDMQYF	TGTGCCAGCAGCTTAGACCCGGGACAGGGGGCTTCAGATATGCAGTATTTT
TRBD1	few	TRBV29-1	TRBJ1-2	CSVTGGDGYTF	TGCAGCGTGACAGGGGGCGATGGCTACACCTTC
.	.	TRBV6-2/TRBV6-3	TRBJ2-6	CASSYSISSFSGANVLTF	TGTGCCAGCAGTTACTCAATATCTTCCTTCTCTGGGGCCAACGTCCTGACTTTC
.	.	TRBV13	TRBJ2-5	CASSLGSGARYQETQYF	TGTGCCAGCAGCTTAGGTTCGGGGGCGCGGTACCAGGAGACCCAGTACTTC
.	.	TRBV7-9	TRBJ2-7	CASTPAGGQYEQYF	TGTGCCAGCACCCCGGCCGGGGGGCAATACGAGCAGTACTTC
.	.	TRBV25-1	TRBJ2-4	CASSEFGGSDIQYF	TGTGCCAGCAGTGAATTTGGGGGCTCGGACATTCAGTACTTC
.	few	TRBV12-3/TRBV12-4	TRBJ2-5	CASSRTGMPETQYF	TGTGCCAGCAGTCGCACAGGGATGCCAGAGACCCAGTACTTC
.	.	TRBV3-1	TRBJ1-2	CASSQGGSDYGYTF	TGTGCCAGCAGCCAAGGAGGTTCTGACTATGGCTACACCTTC
.	few	TRBV4-1	TRBJ2-3	CAAGTDTDTQYF	TGCGCCGCAGGGACTGACACAGATACGCAGTATTTT
TRBD1	.	TRBV20-1	TRBJ1-2	CSATATGGNYGYTF	TGCAGTGCTACCGCGACAGGGGGCAACTATGGCTACACCTTC
.	few	TRBV24-1	TRBJ1-2	CATSPDGPYGYTF	TGTGCCACCAGCCCGGACGGACCGTATGGCTACACCTTC
TRBD1	few	TRBV6-2/TRBV6-3	TRBJ2-4	CASTGDHDIQYF	TGTGCCAGTACAGGGGACCACGACATTCAGTACTTC
TRBD2	few	TRBV11-2	TRBJ2-1	CASSPIAGSNEQFF	TGTGCCAGCAGCCCCATAGCGGGGTCCAATGAGCAGTTCTTC
.	.	TRBV6-7	TRBJ2-7	CASTKGHEQYF	TGTGCCAGCACCAAGGGCCACGAGCAGTACTTC
.	.	TRBV9	TRBJ2-2	CASSVDTGTGELFF	TGTGCCAGCAGCGTAGATACGGGGACCGGGGAGCTGTTTTTT
.	.	TRBV11-3	TRBJ1-2	CASSLEKGTVYGYTF	TGTGCCAGCAGCTTAGAGAAAGGGACCGTCTATGGCTACACCTTC
TRBD2	.	TRBV18	TRBJ2-1	CASSPRTSGTHNEQFF	TGTGCCAGCTCACCAAGGACTAGCGGAACTCACAATGAGCAGTTCTTC